One and the same sample provided the 11 T cell receptor beta chains below, sequenced in a study of Graves' ophthalmopathy and Graves' hyperthyroidism. Amplifying from RNA transcripts, the study obtained TCR beta CDR3 regions. HTBI primers were employed in first-round RT-PCR, then a second-round multiplex PCR followed. TCRdb passed the multiplex PCR reads through MiXCR, listing each CDR3 protein once. The sample lists hundreds of thousands of distinct CDR3 sequences; 35% to 50% were seen once. The sequenced material came from peripheral blood. Receptors originate from an adult man with Graves' ophthalmopathy.

On this clonotype itself: A read error is possible here, since a much larger clone lies one base away. The J gene is TRBJ2-2, the V gene TRBV7-3, with 15 bases that match TRBD2. The CDR3 extends over 16 amino acids. Germline CDR1 and CDR2: SGHTA and FQGTGA. The junction had 1 base not matched to a gene; V was cut back by 5 bases and J by 3 bases. This CDR3 reads CASSRTSGGDTGELFF. CDR3 coding DNA: TGTGCCAGCAGCCGGACTAGCGGGGGGGACACCGGGGAGCTGTTTTTT. Drawing the rest from reference TRBV7-3 and TRBJ2-2, the complete variable domain is GAGVSQTPSNKVTEKGKYVELRCDPISGHTALYWYRQSLGQGPEFLIYFQGTGAADDSGLPNDRFFAVRPEGSVSTLKIQRTERGDSAVYLCASSRTSGGDTGELFFGEGSRLTVL.

This clonotype was seen repeatedly, ten times or more. This chain uses TRBV19 with TRBJ1-2, with D uncertain. Germline V gene data show CDR1 as LNHDA and CDR2 as SQIVND (reference sequence). This CDR3 comprises 16 residues. Trimming took 3 bases from V and 5 from J, leaving 19 bases between them. CDR3 sequence: CASSMRGAGLDYGYTF. Here the CDR3 DNA reads TGTGCCAGTAGTATGAGAGGTGCAGGTCTAGATTATGGCTACACCTTC. Variable domain in full (rest from reference TRBV19 and TRBJ1-2): DGGITQSPKYLFRKEGQNVTLSCEQNLNHDAMYWYRQDPGQGLRLIYYSQIVNDFQKGDIAEGYSVSREKKESFPLTVTSAQKNPTAFYLCASSMRGAGLDYGYTFGSGTRLTVV.

This chain connects TRBV20-1 to TRBJ2-7, with TRBD1 matching 11 bases. This CDR3 contains 14 residues. Germline lookup yields CDR1 DFQATT and CDR2 SNEGSKA (reference sequence). The trim removed 5 bases at V and 6 bases at J, leaving 9 bases unmatched. CDR3: CSAALGTGGREQYF. CDR3 DNA: TGCAGTGCTGCCCTAGGGACAGGGGGTCGCGAGCAGTACTTC.

This clonotype is a singleton in its sample. V usage is TRBV24-1 and J usage is TRBJ1-2; the match to TRBD1 covers 10 bases. This CDR3 contains 15 residues. Germline V gives CDR1 KGHDR, CDR2 SFDVKD. Trimming cost V 4 bases and J 8 bases; bases outside gene matches: 9. The CDR3 loop reads CATSDRDRGLRGYTF. In DNA form, the CDR3 reads TGTGCCACCAGTGACCGGGACAGGGGCCTTAGGGGCTACACCTTC.

This clonotype was picked up a small number of times. A read error may be the cause here, since a much bigger clone is one base away. This chain connects TRBV5-6 to TRBJ1-6; the match to TRBD1 covers 7 bases. Germline V gives CDR1 SGHDT, CDR2 YYEEEE. V gave up 3 bases and J gave up 7 bases; unmatched junction bases: 4. The CDR3 consists of 14 residues. The CDR3 spells CASSSGDRNSPLHF. The CDR3 bases are TGTGCCAGCAGCTCGGGGGACAGAAATTCACCCCTCCACTTT.

The gene calls are TRBV9 and TRBJ2-3; 12 bases line up with TRBD2. The trim removed 3 bases at V and 5 bases at J, leaving 4 bases unmatched. The germline gives CDR1 SGDLS, CDR2 YYNGEE. The CDR3 runs 15 residues. The CDR3 sequence: CASSGTSGAGDTQYF. CDR3 sequence (DNA): TGTGCCAGCAGCGGGACTAGCGGGGCCGGAGATACGCAGTATTTT.

This clonotype appeared a few times. A much larger clone sits a single nucleotide away, making a read error possible. The chain is built from TRBV9 and TRBJ1-1; unclear D gene. Germline CDR1 SGDLS, CDR2 YYNGEE. The CDR3 has 13 residues. The CDR3 here is CAGSVTGIAEAFF. CDR3 DNA sequence: TGTGCCGGCAGCGTAACGGGTATCGCTGAAGCTTTCTTT. The full variable domain, rest sourced from reference TRBV9 and TRBJ1-1, is DSGVTQTPKHLITATGQRVTLRCSPRSGDLSVYWYQQSLDQGLQFLIQYYNGEERAKGNILERFSAQQFPDLHSELNLSSLELGDSALYFCAGSVTGIAEAFFGQGTRLTVV.

This chain uses TRBV2 with TRBJ2-5; D is perhaps TRBD1 (6 bases). CDR1 and CDR2 (germline): SNHLY, FYNNEI. The CDR3 extends over 14 amino acids. V dropped 6 bases and J dropped 2 bases, with 13 bases sitting between them. CDR3 amino acids: CASRTPGAQETQYF. The CDR3 DNA reads TGTGCCAGCAGGACCCCAGGGGCACAAGAGACCCAGTACTTC.

The chain recombines TRBV15 with TRBJ2-6; TRBD1 agrees at 8 bases. The CDR3 is made up of 16 amino acids. Germline V lookup: CDR1 LNHNV, CDR2 YYDKDF (reference sequence). V lost 3 bases to trimming and J lost 4 bases; unmatched junction nucleotides: 5. CDR3: CATSRTGAGGANVLTF. DNA of the CDR3: TGTGCCACCAGCAGGACAGGGGCAGGAGGGGCCAACGTCCTGACTTTC. Using reference TRBV15 and TRBJ2-6 for the parts outside the CDR3, the full variable domain is DAMVIQNPRYQVTQFGKPVTLSCSQTLNHNVMYWYQQKSSQAPKLLFHYYDKDFNNEADTPDNFQSRRPNTSFCFLDIRSPGLGDTAMYLCATSRTGAGGANVLTFGAGSRLTVL.

This clonotype showed up many times. The chain links TRBV12-3 or TRBV12-4 to TRBJ1-5; D is perhaps TRBD1 (6 bases). The CDR3 covers 13 residues. Trimming cost V 6 bases and J 11 bases, with 17 bases left between them. The CDR3 spells CASREQQGGAQHF. DNA of the CDR3: TGTGCCAGCAGAGAACAACAGGGTGGGGCCCAGCATTTT.

The chain has TRBV3-1 and TRBJ1-1, with 8 nucleotides matching TRBD1. The ends lost 8 bases at V and 0 bases at J; junction bases unmatched: 2. Germline loops: CDR1 LGHDT, CDR2 YNNKEL (reference sequence). This CDR3 is 13 amino acids long. This CDR3 reads CASQTGVNTEAFF. In DNA, the CDR3 is TGTGCCAGCCAGACAGGGGTGAACACTGAAGCTTTCTTT.